A single sample gave rise to the 27 T cell receptor beta chains below, sequenced in a study of cytomegalovirus exposure and HLA in healthy donors. PCR used 60 Vbeta primers and 13 Jbeta primers. Data came from immunoSEQ multiplex PCR; TCRdb stores just in-frame clones and leaves some out. The sample lists over 50,000 clones; roughly 90% were seen once. Sequencing was performed on PBMCs. Every receptor here comes from a man aged 30 to 45 in good health and CMV-seropositive.

The chain combines TRBV7-9 with TRBJ2-1; 10 bases line up with TRBD2. The CDR3 loop spans 15 amino acids. CDR1 SEHNR and CDR2 FQNEAQ come from the germline V gene (reference sequence). V shed 4 bases and J 6 bases; nucleotides not matched to a gene: 6. CDR3 region: CASSSKREGFNEQFF. Here the CDR3 DNA reads TGTGCCAGCAGCTCGAAGCGGGAGGGCTTCAATGAGCAGTTCTTC.

The chain joins TRBV5-6 to TRBJ2-2, with a tentative D call TRBD1 (5 bases). This CDR3 is built from 15 residues. Germline V gene lookup returns CDR1 SGHDT and CDR2 YYEEEE. The V gene lost 5 bases and the J gene lost 4 bases, with 15 bases spanning the gap. The CDR3 region has the DNA TGTGCCAGCAGACCAGGGCTTTACGGCACCGGGGAGCTGTTTTTT. Its translation is CASRPGLYGTGELFF.

This clone was seen more than once but under ten times. The chain recombines TRBV19 with TRBJ1-1; D gene ambiguous. Germline CDR1 reads LNHDA; CDR2 reads SQIVND (reference sequence). The CDR3 length is 12 residues. CDR3 coding DNA: TGTGCGCCACGGGGAGGGAACACTGAAGCTTTCTTT. It yields the protein CAPRGGNTEAFF.

V and J are TRBV9 and TRBJ2-5; tentative D call: TRBD2 (5 bases). Germline CDR1 SGDLS, CDR2 YYNGEE. This CDR3 is built from 14 residues. With 3 bases removed from V and 5 bases from J, the gap between germline ends came to 14 bases. CDR3 DNA sequence: TGTGCCAGCAGCGCCCCCGGGATACAGGAGACCCAGTACTTC. Amino acids: CASSAPGIQETQYF.

This clone was detected a few times. The V call is TRBV7-3, the J call TRBJ2-7; weak D call: TRBD2 (6 bases). This CDR3 spans 15 amino acids. Between the trimmed V and J ends, which lost 5 bases and 0 bases, there was a span of 14 bases. The germline gives CDR1 SGHTA, CDR2 FQGTGA. The CDR3 sequence is CASSPEAGISYEQYF. CDR3 sequence (DNA): TGTGCCAGCAGCCCAGAGGCGGGGATCTCCTACGAGCAGTACTTC.

This clone was seen just once. This chain joins TRBV5-4 and TRBJ2-1, with TRBD2 matching over 7 bases. The V segment lost 0 bases and the J segment 6 bases; nucleotides outside the gene matches: 12. CDR3 length equals 17 residues. The germline V gene encodes CDR1 SGHNT and CDR2 YYREEE (reference sequence). Here the CDR3 reads CASSLGFSGWGSNEQFF. The CDR3 coding sequence is TGTGCCAGCAGCTTGGGGTTTAGCGGGTGGGGCTCCAATGAGCAGTTCTTC.

The chain joins TRBV6-5 to TRBJ1-2; D possibly corresponds to TRBD1 (6 bases). CDR1 is MNHEY and CDR2 is SVGAGI in the germline V gene. V was cut by 6 bases and J by 8 bases, with 16 bases left in between. The CDR3 consists of 13 residues. The CDR3 DNA reads TGTGCCAGCAGAAAGACAGGATCTTCGGGCTACACCTTC. It specifies CASRKTGSSGYTF.

The chain is built from TRBV9 and TRBJ2-6, with 8 bases identical to TRBD1. The CDR3 runs to 15 residues. V was pared by 5 bases and J by 4 bases, with 5 bases of the junction left unmatched. Germline lookup yields CDR1 SGDLS and CDR2 YYNGEE. CDR3: CASSSTGGGANVLTF. DNA of the CDR3: TGTGCCAGCAGTTCCACAGGGGGAGGGGCCAACGTCCTGACTTTC.

This chain joins TRBV7-2 and TRBJ1-2; TRBD1 aligns across 9 bases. V lost 5 bases and J lost 6; bases outside the gene matches: 7. CDR1 is SGHTA, CDR2 FQGNSA, per germline. CDR3 length: 14 amino acids. CDR3 DNA: TGTGCCAGCAGCGGACTACAGGGGGCTGATGGCTACACCTTC. Residues: CASSGLQGADGYTF.

The V and J genes are TRBV5-1 and TRBJ2-5; the match to TRBD2 covers 7 bases. Germline V gives CDR1 SGHRS, CDR2 YFSETQ. J was trimmed by 1 base and V by 0 bases; bases with no gene match: 9. This CDR3 spans 17 amino acids. CDR3 in amino acids: CASSLEPVGGGQETQYF. DNA for the CDR3: TGCGCCAGCAGCTTGGAGCCGGTCGGCGGGGGCCAAGAGACCCAGTACTTC.

The chain uses TRBV7-9 and TRBJ2-3; 10 nucleotides line up with TRBD2. CDR3 length equals 19 residues. Germline CDR1 SEHNR, CDR2 FQNEAQ (reference sequence). Germline trimming cut 3 bases from V and 3 bases from J; bases unmatched to any gene: 15. CDR3 region: CASSLAGSGRRTLTDTQYF. CDR3 sequence (DNA): TGTGCCAGCAGCTTGGCTGGTAGCGGGAGGCGGACACTTACAGATACGCAGTATTTT. The full variable domain, with the rest looked up from reference TRBV7-9 and TRBJ2-3, is DTGVSQNPRHKITKRGQNVTFRCDPISEHNRLYWYRQTLGQGPEFLTYFQNEAQLEKSRLLSDRFSAERPKGSFSTLEIQRTEQGDSAMYLCASSLAGSGRRTLTDTQYFGPGTRLTVL.

This chain joins TRBV4-1 and TRBJ2-1; 12 bases are shared with TRBD2. Looked up from germline, CDR1 is MGHRA and CDR2 is YSYEKL. V lost 1 base to trimming and J lost 1 base; unmatched junction nucleotides: 8. CDR3 length: 19 residues. CDR3 protein: CASSQGWTSGTLSYNEQFF. CDR3 DNA sequence: TGCGCCAGCAGCCAAGGTTGGACTAGCGGGACCTTATCCTACAATGAGCAGTTCTTC.

The rearrangement joins TRBV10-1 to TRBJ1-1; D gene unclear. The ends were cut back, 5 bases at V and 1 base at J, with 8 bases in the middle. The germline V gene encodes CDR1 WNHNN and CDR2 SYGVQD (reference sequence). The CDR3 runs to 13 residues. The CDR3 DNA reads TGCGCCAGCAGTCCAACACGGAACACTGAAGCTTTCTTT. This sequence encodes CASSPTRNTEAFF.

CDR3 DNA: TGTGCCAGCCGGCCCGCCAGGCCCAAGGTAGCTTTCTTT. Translating it yields CASRPARPKVAFF. The rearrangement uses TRBV6-5 and TRBJ1-1; no reliable D call. Per germline, CDR1 MNHEY and CDR2 SVGAGI. V lost 8 bases and J lost 10, with 20 bases in between. The length of the CDR3 is 13 residues.

The J gene is TRBJ2-5, the V gene TRBV11-3, with a possible D match to TRBD1 (5 bases). The germline CDR1 and CDR2 sequences are SGHNT and YENEEA. Trimming cost V 1 base and J 2 bases, with 5 bases left between them. The CDR3 sequence is 13 residues long. As DNA, the CDR3 is TGTGCCAGCAGCTTAGGACAGCAAGAGACCCAGTACTTC. Translated: CASSLGQQETQYF.

This clone was observed a handful of times. This chain links TRBV5-1 with TRBJ1-1; a weak D match, TRBD1 (5 bases). CDR3 size: 15 residues. Germline CDR1 reads SGHRS; CDR2 reads YFSETQ. With 1 base removed from V and 2 bases from J, the gap between germline ends came to 12 bases. The CDR3, as DNA: TGCGCCAGCAGCTTGCAGGTAGGGGATAACACTGAAGCTTTCTTT. It specifies CASSLQVGDNTEAFF.

The chain's CDR3 is CASSLDGVGAETQYF. The CDR3 DNA reads TGTGCCAGCAGCTTGGATGGCGTAGGGGCAGAGACCCAGTACTTC. The rearrangement links TRBV5-4 to TRBJ2-5; a weak D match, TRBD1 (5 bases). The CDR3 loop spans 15 amino acids. V lost 0 bases and J 4 bases, leaving 13 bases between the germline ends. CDR1 and CDR2 from the germline V gene are SGHNT and YYREEE (reference sequence).

This chain links TRBV11-3 with TRBJ1-2, with D tentatively TRBD1 (6 bases). Trimming shortened V by 5 bases and J by 8 bases, and 18 bases separated the two germline ends. The CDR3 is made up of 14 amino acids. Germline V CDR1 and CDR2: SGHNT, YENEEA. CDR3 region: CASSISSGVKGYTF. As DNA, the CDR3 is TGTGCCAGCAGCATCTCCTCAGGGGTGAAGGGCTACACCTTC.

The V and J genes are TRBV18 and TRBJ2-5; possible D gene TRBD2, 6 bases. The CDR3 loop spans 15 amino acids. Trimming took 0 bases from V and 6 from J, leaving 14 bases between them. Germline V CDR1 and CDR2: KGHSH, LQKENI. In DNA form, the CDR3 reads TGTGCCAGCTCACCACCGGGGGGAGCCGGAAAGACCCAGTACTTC. It translates to CASSPPGGAGKTQYF.

The gene calls are TRBV27 and TRBJ1-2; the D is unclear. This CDR3 has 14 amino acids. The V gene lost 6 bases and the J gene lost 5 bases, with 16 bases spanning the gap. Germline CDR1 MNHEY, CDR2 SMNVEV (reference sequence). Written as DNA, the CDR3 is TGTGCCAGCAGCCCTTCCCCTCGGGGTTATGGCTACACCTTC. This translates into CASSPSPRGYGYTF.

The V call is TRBV6-5, the J call TRBJ1-4; 8 positions agree with TRBD1. The CDR3 is made up of 14 amino acids. The V gene end was trimmed by 2 bases and the J gene end by 7 bases; junction bases not matched to a gene: 3. CDR1 is MNHEY and CDR2 is SVGAGI in the germline V gene. The CDR3 DNA is TGTGCCAGCAGTTACGAACAGGGGGGTGAAAAACTGTTTTTT. It encodes CASSYEQGGEKLFF.

J is TRBJ2-1 and V is TRBV10-1; 7 bases fit TRBD2. V gave up 5 bases and J gave up 6 bases; unmatched junction bases: 13. Looked up from germline, CDR1 is WNHNN and CDR2 is SYGVQD (reference sequence). The CDR3 has 16 amino acids. The CDR3 loop reads CASSMSGISTGNEQFF. CDR3 coding DNA: TGCGCCAGCAGTATGAGCGGGATTAGTACAGGCAATGAGCAGTTCTTC.

The chain has TRBV5-4 and TRBJ1-4; D possibly corresponds to TRBD1 (6 bases). Germline V gene lookup returns CDR1 SGHNT and CDR2 YYREEE (reference sequence). V lost 2 bases, J lost 3 bases, and 17 bases lay in between. The CDR3 consists of 17 residues. CDR3 protein: CASSLPSGGGPNEKLFF. The CDR3 nucleotides are TGTGCCAGCAGCTTACCCTCTGGGGGGGGGCCTAATGAAAAACTGTTTTTT.

The chain carries TRBV12-5 and TRBJ2-3, with 7 bases aligning to TRBD2. From germline, CDR1 is LGHNT and CDR2 FRNRAP. V gave up 5 bases and J gave up 0 bases; unmatched junction bases: 5. The CDR3 has 15 residues. The CDR3 DNA is TGTGCTAGTGGTCTAGCGGTCACTAGCACAGATACGCAGTATTTT. Amino acids: CASGLAVTSTDTQYF.

This rearrangement joins TRBV6-1 to TRBJ1-2; D is unresolved. The V end lost 2 bases, the J end lost 6 bases, and 10 bases lay between the germline ends. The germline V gene encodes CDR1 MNHNS and CDR2 SASEGT. The CDR3 consists of 13 residues. This CDR3 reads CASSEREVHGYTF. In DNA form, the CDR3 reads TGTGCCAGCAGTGAACGGGAAGTCCATGGCTACACCTTC.

This clone was seen a handful of times. V is TRBV6-5 and J is TRBJ1-2; D is perhaps TRBD1 (6 bases). V lost 2 bases, J lost 8 bases, and 18 bases lay in between. Germline V gene sequence: CDR1 MNHEY, CDR2 SVGAGI. CDR3 length: 15 residues. CDR3 residues: CASSYVGQRKDGYTF. CDR3 sequence (DNA): TGTGCCAGCAGTTACGTGGGACAAAGGAAGGACGGCTACACCTTC.

This sequence joins TRBV5-1 and TRBJ2-5; 10 bases align to TRBD2. In germline, CDR1 is SGHRS, CDR2 YFSETQ. V was pared by 1 base and J by 2 bases, with 5 bases of the junction left unmatched. CDR3 size: 16 residues. In DNA, the CDR3 is TGCGCCAGCAGCTTGAGGTCTAGCGGGGGTCAAGAGACCCAGTACTTC. Amino acids: CASSLRSSGGQETQYF.